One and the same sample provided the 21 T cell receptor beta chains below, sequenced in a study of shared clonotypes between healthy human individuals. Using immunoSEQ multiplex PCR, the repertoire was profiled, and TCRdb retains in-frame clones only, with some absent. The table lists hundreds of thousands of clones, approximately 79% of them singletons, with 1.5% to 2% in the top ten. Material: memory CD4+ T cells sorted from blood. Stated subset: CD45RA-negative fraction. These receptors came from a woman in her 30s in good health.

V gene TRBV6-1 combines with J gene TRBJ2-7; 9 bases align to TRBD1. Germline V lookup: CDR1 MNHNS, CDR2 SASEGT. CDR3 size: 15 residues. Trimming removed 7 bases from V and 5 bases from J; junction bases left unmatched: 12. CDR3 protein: CASILNPGQGHEQYF. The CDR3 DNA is TGTGCCAGCATTTTAAACCCGGGACAGGGTCACGAGCAGTACTTC.

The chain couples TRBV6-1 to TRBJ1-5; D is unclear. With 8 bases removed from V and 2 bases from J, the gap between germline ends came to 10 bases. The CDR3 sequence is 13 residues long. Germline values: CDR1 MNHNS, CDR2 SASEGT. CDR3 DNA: TGTGCCAGCGCCCTGGAGGGCAATCAGCCCCAGCATTTT. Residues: CASALEGNQPQHF.

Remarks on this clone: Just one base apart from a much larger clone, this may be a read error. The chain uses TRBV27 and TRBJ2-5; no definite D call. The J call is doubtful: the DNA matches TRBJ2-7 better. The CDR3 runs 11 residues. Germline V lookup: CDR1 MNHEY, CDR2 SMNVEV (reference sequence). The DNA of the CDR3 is TGTGCCAGCAGTCTCACCTACGAGCAGTACTTC. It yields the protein CASSLTYEQYF.

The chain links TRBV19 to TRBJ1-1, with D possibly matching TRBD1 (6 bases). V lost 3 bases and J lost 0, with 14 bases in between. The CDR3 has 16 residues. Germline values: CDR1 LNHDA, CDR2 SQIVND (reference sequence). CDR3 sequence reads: CASSIERGKVNTEAFF. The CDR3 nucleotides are TGTGCCAGTAGTATCGAAAGGGGGAAGGTGAACACTGAAGCTTTCTTT.

The CDR3 DNA reads as TGTGCCAGCAGCTCGAACAGGGTAGCGAACACTGAAGCTTTCTTT. This encodes CASSSNRVANTEAFF. The chain has TRBV7-9 and TRBJ1-1; D is possibly TRBD1 (6 bases). There are 15 residues in the CDR3. Between the trimmed V and J ends, which lost 4 bases and 1 base, there was a span of 13 bases. Germline assignment: CDR1 SEHNR and CDR2 FQNEAQ (reference sequence).

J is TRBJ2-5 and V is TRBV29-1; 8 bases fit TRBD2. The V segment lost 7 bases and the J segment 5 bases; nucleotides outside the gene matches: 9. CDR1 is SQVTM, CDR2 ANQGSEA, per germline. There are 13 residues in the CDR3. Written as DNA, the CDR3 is TGCAGCGCCCCCGGGGGGGGCCAGGAGACCCAGTACTTC. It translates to CSAPGGGQETQYF.

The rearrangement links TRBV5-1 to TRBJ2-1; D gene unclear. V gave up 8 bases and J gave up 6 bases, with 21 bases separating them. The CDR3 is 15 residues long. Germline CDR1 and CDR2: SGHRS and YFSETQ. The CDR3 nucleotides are TGCGCCAGTAGCCTTAGCCCTGGGATACTCAATGAGCAGTTCTTC. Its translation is CASSLSPGILNEQFF. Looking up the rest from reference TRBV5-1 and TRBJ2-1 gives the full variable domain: KAGVTQTPRYLIKTRGQQVTLSCSPISGHRSVSWYQQTPGQGLQFLFEYFSETQRNKGNFPGRFSGRQFSNSRSEMNVSTLELGDSALYLCASSLSPGILNEQFFGPGTRLTVL.

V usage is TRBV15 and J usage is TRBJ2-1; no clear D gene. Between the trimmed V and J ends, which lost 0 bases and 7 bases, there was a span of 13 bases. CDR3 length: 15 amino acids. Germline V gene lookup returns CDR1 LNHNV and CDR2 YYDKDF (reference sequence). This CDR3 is CATSREWSSSNEQFF. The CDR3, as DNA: TGTGCCACCAGCAGAGAGTGGAGTTCCAGTAATGAGCAGTTCTTC.

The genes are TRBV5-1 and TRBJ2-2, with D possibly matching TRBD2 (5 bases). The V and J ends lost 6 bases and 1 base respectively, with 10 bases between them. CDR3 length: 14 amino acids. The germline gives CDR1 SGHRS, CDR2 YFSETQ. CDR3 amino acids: CASKIEGNTGELFF. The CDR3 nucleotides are TGCGCCAGCAAGATAGAGGGGAACACCGGGGAGCTGTTTTTT.

The CDR3 protein is CATSLRLSTDTQYF. The CDR3 DNA reads TGTGCCACCAGCCTCCGACTAAGCACAGATACGCAGTATTTT. The chain couples TRBV15 to TRBJ2-3; tentatively, D is TRBD2 (5 bases). Germline CDR1 LNHNV, CDR2 YYDKDF (reference sequence). Trimming removed 5 bases at V and 0 bases at J, with 9 bases between. This CDR3 region has 14 residues.

This CDR3 is CASSSMGWVYTKETQYF. The CDR3 DNA reads TGTGCCAGCAGTTCCATGGGTTGGGTGTACACCAAAGAGACCCAGTACTTC. The chain recombines TRBV2 with TRBJ2-5; D unresolved. The V end was cut by 5 bases, the J end by 3 bases, with 22 bases between. Germline V lookup: CDR1 SNHLY, CDR2 FYNNEI. CDR3 size: 17 residues. Variable domain in full (rest from reference TRBV2 and TRBJ2-5): EPEVTQTPSHQVTQMGQEVILRCVPISNHLYFYWYRQILGQKVEFLVSFYNNEISEKSEIFDDQFSVERPDGSNFTLKIRSTKLEDSAMYFCASSSMGWVYTKETQYFGPGTRLLVL.

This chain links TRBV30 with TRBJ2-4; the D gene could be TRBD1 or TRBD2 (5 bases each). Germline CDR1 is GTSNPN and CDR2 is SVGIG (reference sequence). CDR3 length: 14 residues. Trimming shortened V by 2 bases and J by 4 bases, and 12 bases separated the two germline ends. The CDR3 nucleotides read TGTGCCTGGAGTAGTATTGGGGGTAAAAACATTCAGTACTTC. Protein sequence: CAWSSIGGKNIQYF.

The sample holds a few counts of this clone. The CDR3 DNA is TGTGCCAGCAGCTTAGGGATAGCCTACGAGCAGTACTTC. Translated: CASSLGIAYEQYF. The chain is built from TRBV11-2 and TRBJ2-7; D gene uncertain. The V end was cut by 1 base, the J end by 2 bases, with 6 bases between. The CDR3 extends over 13 amino acids. Germline V gene lookup returns CDR1 SGHAT and CDR2 FQNNGV.

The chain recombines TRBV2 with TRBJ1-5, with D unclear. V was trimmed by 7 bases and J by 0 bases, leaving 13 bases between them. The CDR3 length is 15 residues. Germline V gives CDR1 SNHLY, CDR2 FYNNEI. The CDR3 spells CASNPQGLSNQPQHF. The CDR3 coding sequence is TGTGCCAGCAATCCCCAAGGGCTTAGCAATCAGCCCCAGCATTTT.

CDR3 in DNA: TGTGCCAGTAGTACGGAAGGAGGGCGCACAGATACGCAGTATTTT. Protein: CASSTEGGRTDTQYF. The chain is built from TRBV19 and TRBJ2-3, with D perhaps matching TRBD2 (6 bases). Trimming pared 4 bases from V and 1 base from J, leaving 12 bases between. CDR1 is LNHDA and CDR2 is SQIVND in the germline V gene (reference sequence). The CDR3 spans 15 residues.

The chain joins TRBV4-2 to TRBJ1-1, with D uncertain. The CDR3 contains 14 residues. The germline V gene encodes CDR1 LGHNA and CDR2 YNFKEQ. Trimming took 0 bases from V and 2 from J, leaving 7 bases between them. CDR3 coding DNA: TGTGCCAGCAGCCAAGAACGTGTTAACACTGAAGCTTTCTTT. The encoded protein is CASSQERVNTEAFF.

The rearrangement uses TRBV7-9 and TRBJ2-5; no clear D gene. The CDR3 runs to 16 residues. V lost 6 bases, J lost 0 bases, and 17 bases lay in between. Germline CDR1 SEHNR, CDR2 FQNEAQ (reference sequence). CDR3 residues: CASRHYRAMNQETQYF. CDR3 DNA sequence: TGTGCCAGCAGACATTACCGGGCCATGAACCAAGAGACCCAGTACTTC. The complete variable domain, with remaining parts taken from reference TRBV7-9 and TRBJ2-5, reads DTGVSQNPRHKITKRGQNVTFRCDPISEHNRLYWYRQTLGQGPEFLTYFQNEAQLEKSRLLSDRFSAERPKGSFSTLEIQRTEQGDSAMYLCASRHYRAMNQETQYFGPGTRLLVL.

The CDR3 is CASSLAGNSYEQYF. Written as DNA, the CDR3 is TGTGCCAGCAGCTTAGCGGGCAACTCCTACGAGCAGTACTTC. The chain carries TRBV7-8 and TRBJ2-7; the D is unclear. Trimming took 0 bases from V and 0 from J, leaving 6 bases between them. CDR3 length: 14 amino acids. Germline CDR1 reads SGHVS; CDR2 reads FQNEAQ.

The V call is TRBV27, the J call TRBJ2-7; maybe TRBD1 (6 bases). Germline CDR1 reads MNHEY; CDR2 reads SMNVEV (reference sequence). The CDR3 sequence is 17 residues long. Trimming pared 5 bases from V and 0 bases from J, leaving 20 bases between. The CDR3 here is CASSTGRRRGSSYEQYF. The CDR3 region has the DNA TGTGCCAGCAGTACCGGCCGACGCAGGGGTAGCTCCTACGAGCAGTACTTC.

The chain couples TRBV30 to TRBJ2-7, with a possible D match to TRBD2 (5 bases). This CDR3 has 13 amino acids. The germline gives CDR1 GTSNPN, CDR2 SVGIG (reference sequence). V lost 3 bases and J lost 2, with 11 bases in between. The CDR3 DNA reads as TGTGCCTGGAGCGGGGTCGTTACCTACGAGCAGTACTTC. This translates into CAWSGVVTYEQYF. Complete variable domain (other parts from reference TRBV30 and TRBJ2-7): SQTIHQWPATLVQPVGSPLSLECTVEGTSNPNLYWYRQAAGRGLQLLFYSVGIGQISSEVPQNLSASRPQDRQFILSSKKLLLSDSGFYLCAWSGVVTYEQYFGPGTRLTVT.

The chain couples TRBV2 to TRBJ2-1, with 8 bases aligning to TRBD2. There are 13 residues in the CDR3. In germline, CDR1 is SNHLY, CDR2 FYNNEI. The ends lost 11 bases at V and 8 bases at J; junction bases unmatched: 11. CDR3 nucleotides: TGTGCCGGCGGGACTAGGGGAAGGCATGAGCAGTTCTTC. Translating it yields CAGGTRGRHEQFF. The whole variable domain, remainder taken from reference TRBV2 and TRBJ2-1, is EPEVTQTPSHQVTQMGQEVILRCVPISNHLYFYWYRQILGQKVEFLVSFYNNEISEKSEIFDDQFSVERPDGSNFTLKIRSTKLEDSAMYFCAGGTRGRHEQFFGPGTRLTVL.